These 10 T cell receptor beta chains share one sample of origin, sequenced in a study of regulatory T cells in long-lasting Graves disease. The time point: newly diagnosed GD, antithyroid drugs for less than 3 months. After RNA was extracted from PBMCs, the TCR library was made from it. The TCR beta library used iRepertoire HTBI primers with Arm-PCR amplification of CDR3. TCRdb redid the calling of the multiplex PCR reads with MiXCR, one entry per CDR3 protein. Among more than 400,000 distinct CDR3 sequences listed, about 17% were seen once. The data were also submitted as part of a second study, on T cells in Graves' hyperthyroidism and ophthalmopathy.

The material was peripheral blood mononuclear cells (PBMCs), obtained at new diagnosis, from a patient treated with antithyroid drugs. These receptors originate from a woman between 25 and 40 years old with Graves disease.

The rearrangement joins TRBV28 to TRBJ2-6; D gene uncertain. The germline gives CDR1 MDHEN, CDR2 SYDVKM. V shed 6 bases and J shed 0 bases, with 9 bases lying between them. This CDR3 has 15 residues. CDR3 protein: CASRIQTSGANVLTF. The CDR3 nucleotides are TGTGCCAGCAGAATTCAGACCTCTGGGGCCAACGTCCTGACTTTC. Full variable domain (outside the CDR3, taken from reference TRBV28 and TRBJ2-6): DVKVTQSSRYLVKRTGEKVFLECVQDMDHENMFWYRQDPGLGLRLIYFSYDVKMKEKGDIPEGYSVSREKKERFSLILESASTNQTSMYLCASRIQTSGANVLTFGAGSRLTVL.

The chain links TRBV27 to TRBJ2-1; D is uncertain. The CDR3 length is 13 residues. Trimming took off 7 bases at V and 5 bases at J, with 12 bases between the two ends. Germline V gene lookup returns CDR1 MNHEY and CDR2 SMNVEV (reference sequence). The CDR3 coding sequence is TGTGCCAGCAAAGCCCTTTCCGACAATGAGCAGTTCTTC. Amino acids: CASKALSDNEQFF.

This clonotype has at least ten counts. A much larger clonotype is one base distant, so this may be a read error. The V gene is TRBV11-2, the J gene TRBJ2-5; no reliable D call. CDR3 length equals 13 residues. Germline-derived CDR1 and CDR2 are SGHAT and FQNNGV. V was clipped by 2 bases and J by 3 bases, with 7 bases between them. CDR3 amino acids: CASSLRIEETQYF. The CDR3 DNA reads TGTGCCAGCAGCTTAAGGATCGAAGAGACCCAGTACTTC.

V and J are TRBV9 and TRBJ2-1; 9 positions agree with TRBD1. V shed 3 bases and J 1 base; nucleotides not matched to a gene: 14. CDR3 length: 19 amino acids. CDR1 is SGDLS, CDR2 YYNGEE, per germline. In DNA form, the CDR3 reads TGTGCCAGCAGCGACGGACAGGGGTCGGGGGACCGTTCCTACAATGAGCAGTTCTTC. Translating gives CASSDGQGSGDRSYNEQFF.

This clonotype was seen a few times. The chain links TRBV24-1 to TRBJ2-7, with D unclear. The germline gives CDR1 KGHDR, CDR2 SFDVKD. The V and J ends lost 9 bases and 5 bases respectively, with 19 bases between them. The CDR3 is 14 residues long. Here the CDR3 DNA reads TGTGCCACCGCTTGGTCCAGGCTTTCGGACGAGCAGTACTTC. Its protein is CATAWSRLSDEQYF.

This clonotype was seen only a few times. The V and J genes are TRBV6-5 and TRBJ1-2; 8 nucleotides agree with TRBD1. The CDR3 runs to 15 residues. Losses at the gene ends were 2 bases for V and 4 bases for J; bases not matched to a gene: 6. Looked up from germline, CDR1 is MNHEY and CDR2 is SVGAGI. CDR3 nucleotides: TGTGCCAGCAGTTACCAAGAAACAGGGGGCTATGGCTACACCTTC. It specifies CASSYQETGGYGYTF.

In this sample, this clonotype turned up a few times. A much larger clone lies one base from this, so it may be a read error. The chain has TRBV7-9 and TRBJ2-7, with D perhaps assigned TRBD1 or TRBD2 (5 bases each). The CDR3 is made up of 16 amino acids. CDR1 is SEHNR and CDR2 is FQNEAQ in the germline V gene (reference sequence). The CDR3 region is CASSLATGRGLYGQYF. The CDR3 DNA is TGTGCCAGCAGCTTAGCCACGGGACGTGGCTTGTACGGGCAGTACTTC.

This clonotype was seen repeatedly, ten times or more. The rearrangement uses TRBV2 and TRBJ1-4; D uncertain. There are 14 residues in the CDR3. V shed 3 bases and J shed 3 bases, with 8 bases lying between them. Germline assignment: CDR1 SNHLY and CDR2 FYNNEI. The CDR3 region is CASSDGEANEKLFF. The CDR3 DNA is TGTGCCAGCAGTGACGGGGAGGCTAATGAAAAACTGTTTTTT. Filled out from reference TRBV2 and TRBJ1-4, the complete variable domain reads EPEVTQTPSHQVTQMGQEVILRCVPISNHLYFYWYRQILGQKVEFLVSFYNNEISEKSEIFDDQFSVERPDGSNFTLKIRSTKLEDSAMYFCASSDGEANEKLFFGSGTQLSVL.

This clonotype was seen repeatedly, ten times or more. The chain uses TRBV11-2 and TRBJ2-7; D is unclear. Germline CDR1 is SGHAT and CDR2 is FQNNGV. Trimming removed 0 bases at V and 7 bases at J, with 10 bases between. There are 13 residues in the CDR3. CDR3 DNA sequence: TGTGCCAGCAGCTTAGAGCTCCTTAGGGAGCAGTACTTC. Translating it yields CASSLELLREQYF.

This clonotype came up many times. The rearrangement links TRBV28 to TRBJ1-1, with TRBD1 matching 7 bases. This CDR3 contains 14 residues. Germline V gene lookup returns CDR1 MDHEN and CDR2 SYDVKM. The V gene end was trimmed by 6 bases and the J gene end by 1 base; junction bases not matched to a gene: 5. CDR3 region: CASSKGAPNTEAFF. The CDR3 bases are TGTGCCAGCAGCAAGGGGGCGCCGAACACTGAAGCTTTCTTT.